Sequencing of this TCR beta chain was carried out in a study of blood T cell repertoires in COVID-19. Study context: Specimens from acute and convalescent COVID-19 originated in the United States, Italy and Spain. T cells, B-cell-depleted T cells, or PBMCs supplied cDNA or gDNA.

In the original workflow: Estimation of nucleated cell counts was performed using reference gene primer amplification. Profiled with immunoSEQ multiplex PCR; TCRdb holds only in-frame clones, not every one. The V and J calls and clone size are taken from that table; D and trimming were inferred from the DNA. The sample gives about 240,000 clones, around 90% of which show up once; about 7% is in the top ten. The CDR3 has 14 residues. Germline CDR1 reads SGHAT; CDR2 reads FQNNGV. The material sequenced was peripheral blood. The V call is TRBV11-2, the J call TRBJ2-7, with a weak D call TRBD2 (5 bases). The clonotype comes from a man aged 55-75 years who had recovered from COVID-19. Written as DNA, the CDR3 is TGTGTCAGCAGCTCCACTCGCGCGGGTCCCGAGCAGTACGTC. It codes for CVSSSTRAGPEQYV.